The 26 T cell receptor beta chains reported below all come from one sample, sequenced in a study of blood T cell repertoires in COVID-19. The repertoire was sequenced with immunoSEQ multiplex PCR; TCRdb's copy has only in-frame clones and lacks some. The sample yields some 33,000 clones, more than 65% seen once. What was sequenced was peripheral blood. The receptor set was obtained from a human donor in a cohort sampled during active COVID-19.

The chain employs TRBV19 and TRBJ1-3, with a weak D call TRBD1 (6 bases). Looked up from germline, CDR1 is LNHDA and CDR2 is SQIVND (reference sequence). V lost 6 bases, J lost 4 bases, and 13 bases lay in between. The CDR3 length is 14 residues. CDR3 sequence (DNA): TGTGCCAGTAGGAGGGGGACCCTCGGAAACACCATATATTTT. Its protein product is CASRRGTLGNTIYF.

The chain is built from TRBV19 and TRBJ2-1; 12 positions match TRBD1. CDR1 is LNHDA, CDR2 SQIVND, per germline (reference sequence). The CDR3 covers 15 residues. J was trimmed by 7 bases and V by 3 bases; bases with no gene match: 4. CDR3 sequence (DNA): TGTGCCAGTAGTATGGGACAGGGGGCGGGGAATGAGCAGTTCTTC. Translating gives CASSMGQGAGNEQFF. Full variable domain (rest looked up from reference TRBV19 and TRBJ2-1): DGGITQSPKYLFRKEGQNVTLSCEQNLNHDAMYWYRQDPGQGLRLIYYSQIVNDFQKGDIAEGYSVSREKKESFPLTVTSAQKNPTAFYLCASSMGQGAGNEQFFGPGTRLTVL.

The gene calls are TRBV6-5 and TRBJ2-7; 9 bases map to TRBD1. This CDR3 has 16 residues. The V gene's germline CDR1 is MNHEY and CDR2 SVGAGI. The ends lost 4 bases at V and 1 base at J; junction bases unmatched: 8. CDR3 sequence reads: CASSWDGGQGSYEQYF. CDR3 in DNA: TGTGCCAGCAGTTGGGATGGGGGACAGGGATCCTACGAGCAGTACTTC.

The V call is TRBV12-3 or TRBV12-4, the J call TRBJ1-5, with TRBD1 matching 10 bases. The CDR3 totals 13 residues. V was pared by 4 bases and J by 11 bases, with 5 bases of the junction left unmatched. The CDR3 loop reads CASSSTGGSSQHF. For the CDR3, the DNA is TGTGCCAGCAGTTCGACAGGGGGCTCGTCCCAGCATTTT.

The rearrangement uses TRBV6-5 and TRBJ2-7, with 9 bases identical to TRBD1. Trimming removed 7 bases from V and 9 bases from J; junction bases left unmatched: 7. Looked up from germline, CDR1 is MNHEY and CDR2 is SVGAGI. The CDR3 spans 12 residues. CDR3 loop: CASTTGQGSQYF. CDR3 sequence (DNA): TGTGCCAGCACCACGGGACAGGGATCGCAGTACTTC.

The chain is built from TRBV11-2 and TRBJ2-7; TRBD1 agrees at 8 bases. Unmatched junction bases numbered 1, after V lost 5 bases and J lost 4 bases. The CDR3 totals 12 residues. From germline, CDR1 is SGHAT and CDR2 FQNNGV. CDR3 sequence reads: CASSRTGYEQYF. DNA of the CDR3: TGTGCCAGCAGCCGGACAGGGTACGAGCAGTACTTC.

J is TRBJ1-4 and V is TRBV28; 8 positions match TRBD1. V lost 6 bases, J lost 7 bases, and 10 bases stayed unmatched. CDR3 length equals 15 residues. CDR1 and CDR2 (germline): MDHEN, SYDVKM. In DNA, the CDR3 is TGTGCCAGCAGCCAAACCCAGGGGGCGCGTGAAAAACTGTTTTTT. Its protein is CASSQTQGAREKLFF.

The rearrangement uses TRBV5-1 and TRBJ2-5; 10 bases line up with TRBD2. This CDR3 has 16 amino acids. Germline loops: CDR1 SGHRS, CDR2 YFSETQ. V shed 0 bases and J 7 bases; nucleotides not matched to a gene: 9. As DNA, the CDR3 is TGCGCCAGCAGCTTGGGGGCCGCTAGCGGGGGAGTGACCCAGTACTTC. Amino acid sequence: CASSLGAASGGVTQYF.

This clone was counted between two and nine times. The J gene is TRBJ2-2, the V gene TRBV5-6; TRBD1 agrees at 9 bases. V trimming: 1 base; J trimming: 5 bases; junction bases outside the gene matches: 6. CDR1 and CDR2 (germline): SGHDT, YYEEEE. This CDR3 comprises 16 residues. DNA of the CDR3: TGTGCCAGCAGCTTGACAGGGGGCCTCGGTACCGGGGAGCTGTTTTTT. The encoded protein is CASSLTGGLGTGELFF.

This chain links TRBV27 with TRBJ1-6; TRBD1 is a possible D gene (5 bases). The V and J ends lost 2 bases and 7 bases respectively, with 12 bases between them. Germline V gene sequence: CDR1 MNHEY, CDR2 SMNVEV (reference sequence). This CDR3 is 15 amino acids long. CDR3 in amino acids: CASSLLGQGNSPLHF. The CDR3, as DNA: TGTGCCAGCAGTTTACTTGGCCAGGGCAATTCACCCCTCCACTTT.

The chain links TRBV5-5 to TRBJ2-1; 8 nucleotides match TRBD2. V gave up 4 bases and J gave up 0 bases; unmatched junction bases: 9. The CDR3 is 17 amino acids. Germline V lookup: CDR1 SGHKS, CDR2 YYEKEE (reference sequence). The CDR3 sequence is CASSPGGLVSSYNEQFF. The CDR3 DNA follows: TGTGCCAGCAGCCCGGGGGGACTAGTGAGCTCCTACAATGAGCAGTTCTTC.

The rearrangement joins TRBV10-1 to TRBJ2-3; 8 nucleotides line up with TRBD2. V lost 6 bases, J lost 3 bases, and 14 bases stayed unmatched. This CDR3 contains 17 residues. Germline CDR1 is WNHNN and CDR2 is SYGVQD (reference sequence). The chain's CDR3 is CASSPGGPGGFTDTQYF. As DNA, the CDR3 is TGCGCCAGCAGCCCGGGAGGGCCCGGTGGATTTACAGATACGCAGTATTTT.

This clone has only a few counts. The chain uses TRBV7-9 and TRBJ2-2, with D perhaps TRBD2 (5 bases). With 4 bases removed from V and 1 base from J, the gap between germline ends came to 7 bases. Germline CDR1 and CDR2: SEHNR and FQNEAQ (reference sequence). The CDR3 is 14 amino acids. The CDR3 bases are TGTGCCAGCAGCTATGGACTGAACACCGGGGAGCTGTTTTTT. This gives the protein CASSYGLNTGELFF.

V gene TRBV6-5 combines with J gene TRBJ2-1, with D maybe TRBD1 (7 bases). CDR3 length: 15 amino acids. Between the trimmed V and J ends, which lost 0 bases and 6 bases, there was a span of 12 bases. Germline V CDR1 and CDR2: MNHEY, SVGAGI. The CDR3 here is CASSYSRQGGNEQFF. The CDR3 DNA reads as TGTGCCAGCAGTTACTCGCGGCAGGGGGGCAATGAGCAGTTCTTC.

The chain is built from TRBV29-1 and TRBJ2-5; 8 bases line up with TRBD2. Germline lookup yields CDR1 SQVTM and CDR2 ANQGSEA. V was pared by 4 bases and J by 2 bases, with 3 bases of the junction left unmatched. The CDR3 is 13 amino acids. In DNA form, the CDR3 reads TGCAGCGTTGCGGGGGGGAGTCAAGAGACCCAGTACTTC. Its protein product is CSVAGGSQETQYF.

The chain is built from TRBV3-1 (or the pseudogene TRBV3-2) and TRBJ2-5, with TRBD2 identical over 11 bases. The CDR3 runs 16 residues. The germline CDR1 and CDR2 sequences are LGHDT and YNNKEL (reference sequence). After removal of 4 bases from V and 2 bases from J, the junction contained 6 bases not matched to a gene. CDR3 amino acids: CASSPRTSGLQETQYF. The CDR3 coding sequence is TGTGCCAGCAGCCCTCGGACTAGCGGGTTGCAAGAGACCCAGTACTTC.

V is TRBV4-1 and J is TRBJ2-3, with 12 positions matching TRBD2. Trimming cost V 2 bases and J 2 bases; bases outside gene matches: 5. The CDR3 is 17 amino acids. Per germline, CDR1 MGHRA and CDR2 YSYEKL. Here the CDR3 reads CASSQSGLAGNTDTQYF. As DNA, the CDR3 is TGCGCCAGCAGCCAATCTGGACTAGCGGGAAACACAGATACGCAGTATTTT.

V gene TRBV11-2 combines with J gene TRBJ2-2; D call uncertain. The CDR3 runs 14 residues. Germline V gene data show CDR1 as SGHAT and CDR2 as FQNNGV. Trimming cost V 2 bases and J 3 bases, with 7 bases left between them. CDR3 nucleotides: TGTGCCAGCAGCTTATCGGAGTACACCGGGGAGCTGTTTTTT. Translating it yields CASSLSEYTGELFF.

This clone was seen a single time. This rearrangement joins TRBV6-5 to TRBJ1-1; 9 bases line up with TRBD1. Germline V gives CDR1 MNHEY, CDR2 SVGAGI. V shed 6 bases and J 11 bases; nucleotides not matched to a gene: 13. This CDR3 has 14 residues. CDR3 in DNA: TGTGCCAGCAGCGAGAGCCAACTACAGGGGGCTGCTTTCTTT. Its translation: CASSESQLQGAAFF.

The V call is TRBV7-2, the J call TRBJ2-7; the match to TRBD2 covers 7 bases. Per germline, CDR1 SGHTA and CDR2 FQGNSA. V lost 5 bases to trimming and J lost 1 base; unmatched junction nucleotides: 8. The CDR3 is 15 residues long. CDR3 nucleotide sequence: TGTGCCAGCAGCGCCAAGACTAGCCTTTCCTACGAGCAGTACTTC. Translation gives CASSAKTSLSYEQYF. Combining the CDR3 with reference TRBV7-2 and TRBJ2-7 gives the whole variable domain GAGVSQSPSNKVTEKGKDVELRCDPISGHTALYWYRQSLGQGLEFLIYFQGNSAPDKSGLPSDRFSAERTGGSVSTLTIQRTQQEDSAVYLCASSAKTSLSYEQYFGPGTRLTVT.

For this clone: Because the CDR3's place on the DNA is in doubt, the DNA is left out and the CDR3 is given as listed by TCRdb. The rearrangement uses TRBV6-5 and TRBJ1-3; TRBD1 was called by the table and not checked on the DNA. Germline V CDR1 and CDR2: MNHEY, SVGAGI. The CDR3 length is 16 residues, termini included. CDR3 amino acids: CASSSSGQVSGNTIYF.

The gene calls are TRBV5-1 and TRBJ1-1, with D perhaps matching TRBD1 (5 bases). The germline V gene has CDR1 SGHRS and CDR2 YFSETQ. There are 15 residues in the CDR3. The V gene lost 0 bases and the J gene lost 1 base, with 10 bases spanning the gap. The CDR3 sequence: CASSLVPGGNTEAFF. The DNA of the CDR3 is TGCGCCAGCAGCTTGGTGCCGGGGGGGAACACTGAAGCTTTCTTT.

The V call is TRBV4-3, the J call TRBJ2-3; D gene ambiguous. Germline V gives CDR1 LGHNA, CDR2 YSLEER. V was cut by 0 bases and J by 6 bases, with 7 bases left in between. The CDR3 is made up of 13 amino acids. The chain's CDR3 is CASSQESWDTQYF. CDR3 bases: TGCGCCAGCAGCCAAGAGAGCTGGGATACGCAGTATTTT.

The rearrangement joins TRBV7-3 to TRBJ2-2; 7 nucleotides agree with TRBD2. Germline values: CDR1 SGHTA, CDR2 FQGTGA. The trim removed 1 base at V and 8 bases at J, leaving 13 bases unmatched. The CDR3 covers 17 residues. This CDR3 is CASSLSPGLVAGGELFF. CDR3 bases: TGTGCCAGCAGCTTAAGCCCAGGACTAGTGGCTGGTGGGGAGCTGTTTTTT. The full variable domain, in which reference TRBV7-3 and TRBJ2-2 provide the parts outside the CDR3, is GAGVSQTPSNKVTEKGKYVELRCDPISGHTALYWYRQSLGQGPEFLIYFQGTGAADDSGLPNDRFFAVRPEGSVSTLKIQRTERGDSAVYLCASSLSPGLVAGGELFFGEGSRLTVL.

The chain is built from TRBV5-1 and TRBJ2-7; 7 positions agree with TRBD1. V shed 2 bases, J shed 2 bases, and the junction held 7 bases outside the gene matches. Germline V CDR1 and CDR2: SGHRS, YFSETQ. This CDR3 comprises 15 residues. CDR3 residues: CASSLAGTVPYEQYF. CDR3 in DNA: TGCGCCAGCAGCTTAGCTGGGACAGTCCCCTACGAGCAGTACTTC.

This chain links TRBV5-1 with TRBJ2-7; 9 nucleotides line up with TRBD1. Germline V gene lookup returns CDR1 SGHRS and CDR2 YFSETQ. There are 14 residues in the CDR3. Germline trimming cut 5 bases from V and 3 bases from J; bases unmatched to any gene: 6. CDR3 sequence: CASSPVTGGYEQYF. The CDR3 coding sequence is TGCGCCAGCAGTCCGGTGACAGGGGGCTACGAGCAGTACTTC.